These 14 T cell receptor beta chains originate from one sample sequenced in a study of chemoradiotherapy in HPV16-positive cancers. Sequenced by immunoSEQ multiplex PCR; TCRdb stores in-frame clones only, minus some. The sample lists about 6,500 clones; 75% to 90% were seen once. This sample comprised tumor tissue, obtained from a patient who underwent chemoradiotherapy. Source of these receptors: a human donor with HPV-associated anogenital cancer.

V gene TRBV9 combines with J gene TRBJ2-5; D gene uncertain. The CDR3 runs to 12 residues. V was pared by 3 bases and J by 4 bases, with 7 bases between. From germline, CDR1 is SGDLS and CDR2 YYNGEE. The CDR3 nucleotides read TGTGCCAGCAGCGGGGCGCGAGAGACCCAGTACTTC. Encoded protein: CASSGARETQYF.

The V gene is TRBV30, the J gene TRBJ2-3, with TRBD2 matching over 8 bases. The CDR3 runs to 12 residues. The germline V gene has CDR1 GTSNPN and CDR2 SVGIG (reference sequence). V trimming: 2 bases; J trimming: 6 bases; junction bases outside the gene matches: 1. CDR3 sequence (DNA): TGTGCCTGGAGTTCTAGCGGGGATACGCAGTATTTT. It is translated as CAWSSSGDTQYF.

The rearrangement uses TRBV6-5 and TRBJ2-7, with 9 positions matching TRBD2. V lost 0 bases to trimming and J lost 3 bases; unmatched junction nucleotides: 6. This CDR3 spans 16 amino acids. CDR1 is MNHEY and CDR2 is SVGAGI in the germline V gene. This chain's CDR3 is CASSYSSLAGYYEQYF. Written as DNA, the CDR3 is TGTGCCAGCAGTTACTCGTCGCTAGCGGGGTACTACGAGCAGTACTTC.

The chain links TRBV19 to TRBJ1-3; D uncertain. The V and J ends lost 7 bases and 3 bases respectively, with 10 bases between them. The V gene's germline CDR1 is LNHDA and CDR2 SQIVND (reference sequence). The CDR3 covers 13 residues. CDR3 residues: CASKPEVGNTIYF. CDR3 coding DNA: TGTGCCAGTAAGCCTGAAGTTGGAAACACCATATATTTT.

V is TRBV5-8 and J is TRBJ1-5, with D hard to call. V was trimmed by 4 bases and J by 5 bases, leaving 19 bases between them. The CDR3 spans 16 residues. Germline CDR1 SGHTS, CDR2 YDEGEE. The CDR3 reads CASSPLAGRTHQPQHF. CDR3 DNA: TGTGCCAGCAGCCCATTGGCCGGCAGGACCCATCAGCCCCAGCATTTT. The variable domain in full, completed from reference TRBV5-8 and TRBJ1-5, reads EAGVTQSPTHLIKTRGQQATLRCSPISGHTSVYWYQQALGLGLQFLLWYDEGEERNRGNFPPRFSGRQFPNYSSELNVNALELEDSALYLCASSPLAGRTHQPQHFGDGTRLSIL.

This clone occurred once. The V and J genes are TRBV19 and TRBJ2-1; D ambiguous. Trimming took off 7 bases at V and 9 bases at J, with 13 bases between the two ends. The germline V gene has CDR1 LNHDA and CDR2 SQIVND (reference sequence). The CDR3 covers 12 residues. DNA of the CDR3: TGTGCCAGTAACCTCGATAGAGGTGAGCAGTTCTTC. It yields the protein CASNLDRGEQFF.

The gene calls are TRBV5-6 and TRBJ2-7; tentative D call: TRBD1 (6 bases). The CDR3 has 14 residues. Per germline, CDR1 SGHDT and CDR2 YYEEEE. V lost 1 base and J lost 4, with 12 bases in between. The CDR3 is CASSLTQGLYEQYF. CDR3 DNA sequence: TGTGCCAGCAGCTTGACCCAGGGGCTTTACGAGCAGTACTTC. Full variable domain (missing parts from reference TRBV5-6 and TRBJ2-7): DAGVTQSPTHLIKTRGQQVTLRCSPKSGHDTVSWYQQALGQGPQFIFQYYEEEERQRGNFPDRFSGHQFPNYSSELNVNALLLGDSALYLCASSLTQGLYEQYFGPGTRLTVT.

The chain couples TRBV13 to TRBJ2-7; D may be TRBD1 (8 bases). This CDR3 has 19 amino acids. CDR1 and CDR2 (germline): PRHDT, FYEKMQ (reference sequence). Trimming stripped 2 bases from V and 0 bases from J, with 23 bases between. The CDR3 sequence: CASSLNPLDREGSSYEQYF. The CDR3 DNA is TGTGCCAGCAGCTTAAACCCCCTGGACAGGGAGGGAAGCTCCTACGAGCAGTACTTC.

The chain couples TRBV5-1 to TRBJ2-5; D possibly uses TRBD1 or TRBD2 (5 bases each). Deletions cut 4 bases from V and 5 bases from J, with 12 bases between. In germline, CDR1 is SGHRS, CDR2 YFSETQ. This CDR3 has 13 residues. DNA for the CDR3: TGCGCCAGCAGCATCGGGACCACGGAGACCCAGTACTTC. The encoded protein is CASSIGTTETQYF.

The chain combines TRBV5-1 with TRBJ1-2; D might be TRBD1 (5 bases). This CDR3 has 13 amino acids. CDR1 and CDR2 from the germline V gene are SGHRS and YFSETQ. Trimming stripped 7 bases from V and 5 bases from J, with 15 bases between. Written as DNA, the CDR3 is TGCGCCAGCGGAGGGGACTGGGGATATGGCTACACCTTC. Translating it yields CASGGDWGYGYTF.

The rearrangement uses TRBV6-1 and TRBJ1-2, with 10 nucleotides matching TRBD1. This CDR3 contains 14 residues. V was clipped by 5 bases and J by 2 bases; unmatched bases: 2. CDR1 and CDR2 (germline): MNHNS, SASEGT. CDR3: CASSRQGANYGYTF. In DNA, the CDR3 is TGTGCCAGCAGTAGACAGGGGGCGAACTATGGCTACACCTTC.

This chain uses TRBV2 with TRBJ2-1; TRBD2 aligns across 11 bases. V gave up 9 bases and J gave up 4 bases; unmatched junction bases: 5. Germline V lookup: CDR1 SNHLY, CDR2 FYNNEI. This CDR3 comprises 14 residues. The CDR3: CASKTSGSYNEQFF. The DNA for the CDR3 is TGTGCCAGTAAAACTAGCGGGAGTTACAATGAGCAGTTCTTC.

J is TRBJ2-5 and V is TRBV6-1, with D perhaps matching TRBD1 (5 bases). Germline V CDR1 and CDR2: MNHNS, SASEGT. V dropped 1 base and J dropped 5 bases, with 11 bases sitting between them. The CDR3 has 14 residues. CDR3 sequence: CASSEGPAGETQYF. The CDR3 bases are TGTGCCAGCAGTGAAGGGCCAGCAGGGGAGACCCAGTACTTC.

This CDR3 is CASSFEFGNGGELFF. The CDR3, as DNA: TGTGCCAGCAGCTTCGAGTTTGGTAACGGCGGGGAGCTGTTTTTT. The rearrangement joins TRBV5-4 to TRBJ2-2, with D uncertain. V was pared by 2 bases and J by 7 bases, with 15 bases between. CDR1 is SGHNT, CDR2 YYREEE, per germline (reference sequence). The CDR3 length is 15 residues.